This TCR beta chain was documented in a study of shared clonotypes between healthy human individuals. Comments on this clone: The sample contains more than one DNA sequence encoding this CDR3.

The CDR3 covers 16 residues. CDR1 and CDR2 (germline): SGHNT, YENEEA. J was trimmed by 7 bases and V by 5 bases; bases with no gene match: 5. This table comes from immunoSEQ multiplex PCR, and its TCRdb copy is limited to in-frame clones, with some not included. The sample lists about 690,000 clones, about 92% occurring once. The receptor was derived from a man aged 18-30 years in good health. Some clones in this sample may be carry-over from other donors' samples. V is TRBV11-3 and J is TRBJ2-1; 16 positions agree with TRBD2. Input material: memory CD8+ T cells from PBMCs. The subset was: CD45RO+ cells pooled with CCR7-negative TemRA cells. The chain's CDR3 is CASSPGTSGRVNEQFF. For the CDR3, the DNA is TGTGCCAGCAGCCCCGGGACTAGCGGGAGGGTTAATGAGCAGTTCTTC.